This T cell receptor beta chain is drawn from a study of T cells in Graves' hyperthyroidism and ophthalmopathy. The overall study: Peripheral blood was secured at the point of initial diagnosis, before any treatment.

Trimming pared 4 bases from V and 0 bases from J, leaving 17 bases between. This CDR3 comprises 17 residues. Looked up from germline, CDR1 is SGHKS and CDR2 is YYEKEE (reference sequence). Uncontrolled infection, other autoimmune disease, pregnancy or lactation led to exclusion. Extraction of PBMCs used about 9.2 ml of fresh peripheral blood. TCR beta CDR3 region amplification was performed from RNA transcripts. The HTBI primer set drove a first-round RT-PCR of the TCR CDR3. TCRdb called the multiplex PCR reads again in MiXCR, with one record for every CDR3 protein. In the table there are fewer than 900,000 distinct CDR3 sequences, around 19% of which are singletons.

The genes are TRBV5-5 and TRBJ1-5; perhaps TRBD1 as D (6 bases). This TCR came from a woman aged 45-65 years with Graves' hyperthyroidism that later progressed to Graves' ophthalmopathy. The sequencing sample was made of blood. For the CDR3, the DNA is TGTGCCAGCAGCCCGTCAGGGGATATCAGTAGCAATCAGCCCCAGCATTTT. Translated, it gives CASSPSGDISSNQPQHF.